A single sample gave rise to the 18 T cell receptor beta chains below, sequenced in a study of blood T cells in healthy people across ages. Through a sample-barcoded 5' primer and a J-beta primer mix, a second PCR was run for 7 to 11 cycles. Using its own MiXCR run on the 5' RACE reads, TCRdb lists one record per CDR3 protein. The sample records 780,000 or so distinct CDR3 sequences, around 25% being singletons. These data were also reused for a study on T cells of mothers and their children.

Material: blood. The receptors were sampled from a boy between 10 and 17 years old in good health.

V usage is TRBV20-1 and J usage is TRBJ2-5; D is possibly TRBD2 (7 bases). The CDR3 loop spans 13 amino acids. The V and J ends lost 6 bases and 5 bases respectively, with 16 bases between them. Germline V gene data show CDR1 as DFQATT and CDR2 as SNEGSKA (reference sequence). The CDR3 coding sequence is TGCAGTGCACCAAGGGGGGGCCGGGAGACCCAGTACTTC. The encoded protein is CSAPRGGRETQYF.

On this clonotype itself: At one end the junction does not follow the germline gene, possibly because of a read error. In DNA, the CDR3 is TGTGCCAGCAATAGGGACAGGGGGCTGGACGAGCGGTACTTC. This translates into CASNRDRGLDERYF. This rearrangement joins TRBV28 to TRBJ2-7; TRBD1 matches at 12 bases. The CDR3 is 14 residues long. CDR1 and CDR2 (germline): MDHEN, SYDVKM.

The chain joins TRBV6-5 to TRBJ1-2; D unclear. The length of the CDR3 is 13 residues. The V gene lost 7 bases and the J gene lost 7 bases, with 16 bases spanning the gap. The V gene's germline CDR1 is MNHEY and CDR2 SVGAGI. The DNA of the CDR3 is TGTGCCAGCAAGATCGGAGCCCGGAGTGGCTACACCTTC. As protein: CASKIGARSGYTF.

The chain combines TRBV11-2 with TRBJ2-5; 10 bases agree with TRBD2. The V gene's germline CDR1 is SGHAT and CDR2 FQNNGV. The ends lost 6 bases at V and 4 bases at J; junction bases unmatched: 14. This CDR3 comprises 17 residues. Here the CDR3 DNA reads TGTGCCAGCAGTTCGGGGCTAGCGGGAGTTTCGGGAGAGACCCAGTACTTC. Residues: CASSSGLAGVSGETQYF.

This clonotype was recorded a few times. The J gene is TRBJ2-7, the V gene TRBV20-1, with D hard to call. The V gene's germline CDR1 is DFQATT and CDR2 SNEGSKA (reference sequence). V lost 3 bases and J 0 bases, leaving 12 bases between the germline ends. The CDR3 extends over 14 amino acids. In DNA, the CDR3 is TGCAGTGCTAGTGTTCCGTGGGGCTCCTACGAGCAGTACTTC. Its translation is CSASVPWGSYEQYF.

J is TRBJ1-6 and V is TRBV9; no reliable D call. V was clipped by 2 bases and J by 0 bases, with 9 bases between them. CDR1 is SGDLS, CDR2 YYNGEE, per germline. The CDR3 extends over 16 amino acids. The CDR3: CASSVNPSSYNSPLHF. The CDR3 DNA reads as TGTGCCAGCAGCGTGAACCCTAGCTCCTATAATTCACCCCTCCACTTT. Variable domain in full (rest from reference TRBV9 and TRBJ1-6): DSGVTQTPKHLITATGQRVTLRCSPRSGDLSVYWYQQSLDQGLQFLIQYYNGEERAKGNILERFSAQQFPDLHSELNLSSLELGDSALYFCASSVNPSSYNSPLHFGNGTRLTVT.

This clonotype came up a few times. CDR3 in DNA: TGCAGTGCTAGAGAGGAGGACTCCTACAATGAGCAGTTCTTC. Amino acids: CSAREEDSYNEQFF. The V gene is TRBV20-1, the J gene TRBJ2-1; maybe TRBD2 (5 bases). Germline V lookup: CDR1 DFQATT, CDR2 SNEGSKA (reference sequence). V was clipped by 0 bases and J by 0 bases, with 6 bases between them. This CDR3 has 14 residues.

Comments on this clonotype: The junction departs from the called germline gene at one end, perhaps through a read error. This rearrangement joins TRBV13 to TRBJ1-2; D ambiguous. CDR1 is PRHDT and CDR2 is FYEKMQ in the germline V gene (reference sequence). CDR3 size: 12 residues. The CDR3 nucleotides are TGTGCCAACAGCTTACCGGGGTATGGCTACACCTTC. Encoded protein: CANSLPGYGYTF.

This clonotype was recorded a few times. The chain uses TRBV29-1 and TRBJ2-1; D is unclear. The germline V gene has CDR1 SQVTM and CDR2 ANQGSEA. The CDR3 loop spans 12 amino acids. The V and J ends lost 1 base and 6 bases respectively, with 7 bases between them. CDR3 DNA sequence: TGCAGCGTTGAAGTCGTGATCAATGAGCAGTTCTTC. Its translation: CSVEVVINEQFF.

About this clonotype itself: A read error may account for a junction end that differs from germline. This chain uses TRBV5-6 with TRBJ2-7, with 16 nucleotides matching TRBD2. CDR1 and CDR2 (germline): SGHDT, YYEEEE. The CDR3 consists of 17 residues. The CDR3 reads CASSPPGLAGGPGVWFF. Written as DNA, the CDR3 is TGTGCCAGCAGCCCCCCGGGACTAGCGGGAGGGCCCGGTGTCTGGTTCTTC.

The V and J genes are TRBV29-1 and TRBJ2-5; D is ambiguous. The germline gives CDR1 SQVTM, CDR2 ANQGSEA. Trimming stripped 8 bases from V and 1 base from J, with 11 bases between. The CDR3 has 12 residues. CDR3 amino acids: CSSTVGQETQYF. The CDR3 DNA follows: TGCAGCTCAACCGTTGGCCAAGAGACCCAGTACTTC. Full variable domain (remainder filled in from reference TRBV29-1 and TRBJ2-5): SAVISQKPSRDICQRGTSLTIQCQVDSQVTMMFWYRQQPGQSLTLIATANQGSEATYESGFVIDKFPISRPNLTFSTLTVSNMSPEDSSIYLCSSTVGQETQYFGPGTRLLVL.

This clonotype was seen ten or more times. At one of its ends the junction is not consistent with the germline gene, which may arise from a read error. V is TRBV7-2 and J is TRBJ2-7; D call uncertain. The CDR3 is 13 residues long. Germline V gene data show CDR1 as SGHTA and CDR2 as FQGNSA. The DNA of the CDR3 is TGTGCCAGTAGCTTAGGTAGGGTCTACGAGCAGTACTTC. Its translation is CASSLGRVYEQYF.

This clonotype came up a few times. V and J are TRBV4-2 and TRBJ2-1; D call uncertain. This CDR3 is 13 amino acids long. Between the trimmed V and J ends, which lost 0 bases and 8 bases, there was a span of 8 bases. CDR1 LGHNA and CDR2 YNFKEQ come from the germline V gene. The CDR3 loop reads CASSQDLADEQFF. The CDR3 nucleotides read TGTGCCAGCAGCCAAGATCTGGCGGATGAGCAGTTCTTC.

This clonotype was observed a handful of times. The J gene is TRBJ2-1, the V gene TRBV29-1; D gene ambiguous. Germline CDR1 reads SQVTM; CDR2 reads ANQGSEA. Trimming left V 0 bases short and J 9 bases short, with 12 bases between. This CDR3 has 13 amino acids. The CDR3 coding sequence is TGCAGCGTTGAAGATCATCCGGTTCCTGAGCAGTTCTTC. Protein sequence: CSVEDHPVPEQFF.

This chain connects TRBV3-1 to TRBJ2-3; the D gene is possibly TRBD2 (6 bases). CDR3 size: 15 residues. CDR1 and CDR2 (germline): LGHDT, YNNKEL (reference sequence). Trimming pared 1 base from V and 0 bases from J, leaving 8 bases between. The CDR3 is CASSQGGESTDTQYF. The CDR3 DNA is TGTGCCAGCAGCCAAGGGGGGGAAAGCACAGATACGCAGTATTTT.

The CDR3 region has the DNA TGCGCCAGCAGCCTTATCTACAGGCCCTATAATTCACCCCTCCACTTT. Translated: CASSLIYRPYNSPLHF. This chain uses TRBV4-1 with TRBJ1-6, with D maybe TRBD1 (5 bases). V was clipped by 4 bases and J by 2 bases, with 12 bases between them. The CDR3 loop spans 16 amino acids. CDR1 MGHRA and CDR2 YSYEKL come from the germline V gene.

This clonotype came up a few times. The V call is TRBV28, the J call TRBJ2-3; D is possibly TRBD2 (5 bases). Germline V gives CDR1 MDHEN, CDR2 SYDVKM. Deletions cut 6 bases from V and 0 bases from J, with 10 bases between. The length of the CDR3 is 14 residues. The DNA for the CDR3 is TGTGCCAGCAGCCGACCGGGAAGCACAGATACGCAGTATTTT. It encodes CASSRPGSTDTQYF. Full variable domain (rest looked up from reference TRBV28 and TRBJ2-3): DVKVTQSSRYLVKRTGEKVFLECVQDMDHENMFWYRQDPGLGLRLIYFSYDVKMKEKGDIPEGYSVSREKKERFSLILESASTNQTSMYLCASSRPGSTDTQYFGPGTRLTVL.

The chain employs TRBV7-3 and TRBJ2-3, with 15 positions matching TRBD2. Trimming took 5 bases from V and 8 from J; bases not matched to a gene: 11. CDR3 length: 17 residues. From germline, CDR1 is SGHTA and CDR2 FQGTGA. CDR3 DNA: TGTGCCAGCAGCCCCTGGACTAGCGGGGGGGCGGCGGGTACGCAGTATTTT. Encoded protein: CASSPWTSGGAAGTQYF.